Listed below are T cell receptor beta chains from one sample, sequenced in a study of regulatory T cells in long-lasting Graves disease. TCRdb passed the multiplex PCR reads through MiXCR, listing each CDR3 protein once. In the table there are approximately 300,000 distinct CDR3 sequences, about 18% of which are singletons. Here the sequenced sample was peripheral blood mononuclear cells (PBMCs), taken at new diagnosis, from a patient treated with antithyroid drugs. These receptors came from a female donor with Graves disease. Both conserved end residues are part of each CDR3. The order of the fields is clone size, V gene, D gene, J gene, CDR3 DNA, CDR3 protein. A D gene is named only where the DNA matches it firmly. Clone size is given for some rows only: seen once, a few or many times, or a class if the clone is expanded.

>once|TRBV7-9|-|TRBJ1-6
TGTGCCAGCAGCTCAGGGGAAAATTCACCCCTCCACTTT
CASSSGENSPLHF
>few|TRBV6-2/TRBV6-3|-|TRBJ2-6
TGTGCCAGCAACAGCGCCATCTCTGGGGCCAACGTCCTGACTTTC
CASNSAISGANVLTF
>few|TRBV3-1|-|TRBJ2-2
TGTGCCAGCAGCCAAGGGTTGCACACCGGGGAGCTGTTTTTT
CASSQGLHTGELFF
>many|TRBV12-3/TRBV12-4|-|TRBJ2-2
TGTGCCAGCAGTTTAGCCTTCGGGGAGCTGTTTTTT
CASSLAFGELFF
>few|TRBV28|TRBD2|TRBJ2-7
TGTGCCAGCAGTTTGCGGTTAGGACTAGCGTCGTACGAGCAGTACTTC
CASSLRLGLASYEQYF
>few|TRBV6-1|-|TRBJ1-1
TGTGCCAGCTTGTTCCTGGGGCGGGACACTGAAGCTTTCTTT
CASLFLGRDTEAFF
>few|TRBV4-2|-|TRBJ2-1
TGTGCCAGCAGCCAAGGGACAGAAGTAAACTACAATGAGCAGTTCTTC
CASSQGTEVNYNEQFF
>many|TRBV19|-|TRBJ1-1
TGTGCCAGTAGTATAGGGGACGGGGACACTGAAGCTTTCTTT
CASSIGDGDTEAFF
>many|TRBV29-1|TRBD2|TRBJ2-3
TGCAGCGTCCGGACTAGCGGAAGCACAGATACGCAGTATTTT
CSVRTSGSTDTQYF
>many|TRBV6-2/TRBV6-3|TRBD1|TRBJ2-1
TGTGCCAGCAGTTACTCCACGGGACAGGGAACGTACAATGAGCAGTTCTTC
CASSYSTGQGTYNEQFF
>few|TRBV5-1|-|TRBJ1-5
TGCGCCAGCAGCGAGACACTGAATCAGCCCCAGCATTTT
CASSETLNQPQHF
>many|TRBV6-5|-|TRBJ1-1
TGTGCCAGCAGTTGGGCGACAGCCTCGCCGCAAAACACTGAAGCTTTCTTT
CASSWATASPQNTEAFF
>many|TRBV7-3|-|TRBJ2-3
TGTGCCAGCAGCCCCCCGGAATCAGATACGCAGTATTTT
CASSPPESDTQYF
>-|TRBV6-1|TRBD2|TRBJ2-7
TGTGCCAGCAGCCTGGGACTAGGTGTGGACGAGCAGTACTTC
CASSLGLGVDEQYF
>many|TRBV9|-|TRBJ2-7
TGTGCCAGCAGCGTAGAGCCAACCCTAATCTCCGAGCAGTACTTC
CASSVEPTLISEQYF
>few|TRBV7-3|TRBD2|TRBJ2-5
TGTGCCAGCAGCTTAGCCACCGGACTAGCGGGAGGAGAGACCCAGTACTTC
CASSLATGLAGGETQYF
>-|TRBV27|TRBD1|TRBJ2-7
TGTGCCAGCAGATTGGGACAGGGGGCTGAAGAGCAGTACTTC
CASRLGQGAEEQYF
>many|TRBV9|TRBD1|TRBJ2-7
TGCGCCAGCAGCTGGAGGACAGGGAACGAGCAGTACTTC
CASSWRTGNEQYF
>many|TRBV5-1|-|TRBJ1-1
TGCGCCAGCAGCCCGGGCTTGGGGGGCACTGAAGCTTTCTTT
CASSPGLGGTEAFF
>many|TRBV6-1|-|TRBJ2-5
TGTGCCAGCACCCGGGTCGGAGGGGCCATCCAAGAGACCCAGTACTTC
CASTRVGGAIQETQYF
>many|TRBV7-2|-|TRBJ2-3
TGTGCCAGCAGCCTTCCGGGTCCGTCGACAGATACGCAGTATTTT
CASSLPGPSTDTQYF
>few|TRBV19|-|TRBJ2-1
TGTGCCACCCGAGAAGGGGGATACAATGAGCAGTTCTTC
CATREGGYNEQFF
>many|TRBV12-3/TRBV12-4|-|TRBJ2-3
TGTGCCAGCTCACCATTGCGGGGCCGCACAGATACGCAGTATTTT
CASSPLRGRTDTQYF
>many|TRBV28|-|TRBJ1-5
TGTGCCAGCAGTTACTCTAGACACCGTTATAGCAATCAGCCCCAGCATTTT
CASSYSRHRYSNQPQHF
>many|TRBV20-1|-|TRBJ2-3
TGCAGTGCTAGAGATGTTGCGGCCCCACACACAGATACGCAGTATTTT
CSARDVAAPHTDTQYF
>many|TRBV5-1|TRBD1|TRBJ2-1
TGTGCCAGCAGCCTAGGACAGGGGAATGAGCAGTTCTTC
CASSLGQGNEQFF
>many|TRBV3-1|TRBD1|TRBJ1-1
TGTGCCAGCAGCCGACCTCAGGGGGGAGCTTTCTTT
CASSRPQGGAFF
>-|TRBV7-8|TRBD2|TRBJ2-2
TGTGCCAGCAGCTTAGAATCTGCGGGAGGGCGGGCCGGGGAGCTGTTTTTT
CASSLESAGGRAGELFF
>-|TRBV20-1|-|TRBJ2-3
TGCAGTAAAGGCGGGGGCTCATTGTATACGCAGTATTTT
CSKGGGSLYTQYF
>many|TRBV11-2|-|TRBJ2-3
TGTGCCAGCAGCTTAGCGGTGTTTAGCACAGATACGCAGTATTTT
CASSLAVFSTDTQYF
>many|TRBV5-1|TRBD2|TRBJ2-2
TGCGCCAGCAGCTTCCGAGCGGGGCAACGGGGCACCGGGGAGCTGTTTTTT
CASSFRAGQRGTGELFF
>-|TRBV4-1|TRBD2|TRBJ2-5
TGCGCCAGCAGCCTTGGGACTAGCGGGAGAGGGGAAGAGACCCAGTACTTC
CASSLGTSGRGEETQYF
>few|TRBV15|-|TRBJ2-7
TGTGCCACCAGCAGAGGAGCGGGCTCCTACGAGCAGTACTTC
CATSRGAGSYEQYF
>-|TRBV9|-|TRBJ2-1
TGTGCCAGCAGCGTAGGAACAGGGAGGAATGAGCAGTTCTTC
CASSVGTGRNEQFF
>few|TRBV6-5|-|TRBJ2-3
TGTGCCAGCAGTTACTCGCAACCGCCTAGATGGTATTTT
CASSYSQPPRWYF
>-|TRBV7-2|-|TRBJ2-5
TGTGCCAGCAGCTTAGGGGCGGGGGCATTAGAGACCCAGTACTTC
CASSLGAGALETQYF
>-|TRBV7-9|-|TRBJ1-1
TGTGCCAGCAGCCTTGGACCGTGGGCTGGCACTGAAGCTTTCTTT
CASSLGPWAGTEAFF
>many|TRBV19|TRBD1|TRBJ2-7
TGTGCCTCTTCCCGGGGACAGGACTACGAGCAGTACTTC
CASSRGQDYEQYF
>many|TRBV6-1|-|TRBJ1-2
TGTGCCAGCAGTGAAGCGGGGCGGGGGCGTGATCGGACCTTC
CASSEAGRGRDRTF
>many|TRBV6-1|TRBD1|TRBJ1-2
TGTGCCAGCACCGGACAGGGACGATACTATGGCTACACCTTC
CASTGQGRYYGYTF
>many|TRBV2|-|TRBJ1-4
TGTGCCAGCAGTGAAGCGGTAGATGAAAAACTGTTTTTT
CASSEAVDEKLFF
>many|TRBV7-9|-|TRBJ2-1
TGTGCCAGCAGCCGCTCAGTGACCTACAATGAGCAGTTCTTC
CASSRSVTYNEQFF
>many|TRBV7-8|-|TRBJ1-4
TGTGCCAGCAGCCCGGGGACTGAAGCAACTAATGAAAAACTGTTTTTT
CASSPGTEATNEKLFF
>many|TRBV6-2/TRBV6-3|TRBD2|TRBJ2-7
TGTGCCAGCAGTTCCGCCGGCGGGGGCGAGCAGTACTTC
CASSSAGGGEQYF
>-|TRBV27|TRBD2|TRBJ2-3
TGTGCCAGCAACGAAGGCGGGAGGGCCGGAACAGATACGCAGTATTTT
CASNEGGRAGTDTQYF
>many|TRBV6-1|-|TRBJ1-1
TGTGCCTCCTTTCCCGGGACTGAAGCTTTCTTT
CASFPGTEAFF
>-|TRBV11-3|TRBD1|TRBJ1-1
TGTGCCAGCAGCTTGGGACAGGGGGCGGAAGCTTTCTTT
CASSLGQGAEAFF
>many|TRBV6-1|-|TRBJ2-5
TGTGCCAGCAGTGAAGGAGACAGGAGGCAAGAGACCCAGTACTTC
CASSEGDRRQETQYF
>many|TRBV7-3|TRBD2|TRBJ2-1
TGTGCCAGCAGCGCTGTACTAGCGGGAGGCGAGGTGGAGCAGTTCTTC
CASSAVLAGGEVEQFF
>few|TRBV20-1|-|TRBJ1-2
TGCAGTGCTAGAGATCTCATGAGGGGGGCAGGGTATGGCTACACCTTC
CSARDLMRGAGYGYTF
>few|TRBV24-1|-|TRBJ2-1
TGTGCCACCAGTGACACCGCCCACCGCCCGAACCGGGACCAGTTCTTC
CATSDTAHRPNRDQFF
>few|TRBV9|-|TRBJ2-3
TGTGCCAGCAGCGTAGAAAATACGCAGTATTTT
CASSVENTQYF
>many|TRBV9|TRBD2|TRBJ2-2
TGTGCCAGCAGCGGCCAGGGCCCTGCTAGCGGGGATGCCGGGGAGCTGTTTTTT
CASSGQGPASGDAGELFF
>many|TRBV11-3|TRBD2|TRBJ2-4
TGTGCCAGCAGCTGGAGGACTAGCGATGGCATTCAGTACTTC
CASSWRTSDGIQYF
>many|TRBV12-3/TRBV12-4|TRBD1|TRBJ1-5
TGTGCCAGCAGTTTCCGACAGGGAGATCAGCCCCAGCATTTT
CASSFRQGDQPQHF
>-|TRBV6-2/TRBV6-3|-|TRBJ2-2
TGTGCCAGCAAGGGCACAGACACCGGGGAGCTGTTTTTT
CASKGTDTGELFF
>many|TRBV7-9|-|TRBJ2-3
TGTGCCAGCAGCTTAGCGGGGGACCTTCAGGCCCCAGATACGCAGTATTTT
CASSLAGDLQAPDTQYF
>many|TRBV9|-|TRBJ2-1
TGTGCCAGCAGCCTCATTCCAAGCTCCTACAATGAGCAGTTCTTC
CASSLIPSSYNEQFF
>many|TRBV29-1|TRBD1|TRBJ2-5
TGCAGCGTTGAAGAGGGGGCGGACAGGGGGCCTGAGACCCAGTACTTC
CSVEEGADRGPETQYF